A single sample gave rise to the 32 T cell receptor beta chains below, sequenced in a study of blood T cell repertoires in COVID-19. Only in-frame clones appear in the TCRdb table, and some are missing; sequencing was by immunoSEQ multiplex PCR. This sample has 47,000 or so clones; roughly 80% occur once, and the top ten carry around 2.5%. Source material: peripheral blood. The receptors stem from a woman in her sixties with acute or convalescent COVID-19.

The CDR3, as DNA: TGTGCCAGCAGTGAAAGGGGGCTTTCGGGGACTGAAGCTTTCTTT. This codes for CASSERGLSGTEAFF. The rearrangement uses TRBV6-1 and TRBJ1-1, with TRBD1 matching 7 bases. Germline loops: CDR1 MNHNS, CDR2 SASEGT. Trimming at V came to 2 bases and at J to 5 bases, leaving 8 bases not matched to a gene. The CDR3 runs to 15 residues.

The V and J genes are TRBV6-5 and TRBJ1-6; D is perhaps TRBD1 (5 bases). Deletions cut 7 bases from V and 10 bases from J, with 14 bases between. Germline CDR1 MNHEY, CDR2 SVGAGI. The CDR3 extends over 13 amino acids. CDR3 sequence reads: CASTSGIRSPLHF. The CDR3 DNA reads TGTGCCAGCACCTCAGGGATTAGGTCACCCCTCCACTTT.

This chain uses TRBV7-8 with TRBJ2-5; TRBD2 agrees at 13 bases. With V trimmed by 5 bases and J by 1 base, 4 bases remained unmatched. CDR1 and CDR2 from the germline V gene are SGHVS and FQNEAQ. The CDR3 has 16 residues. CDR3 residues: CASSPGTSGIQETQYF. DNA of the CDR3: TGTGCCAGCAGCCCCGGGACTAGCGGGATCCAAGAGACCCAGTACTTC.

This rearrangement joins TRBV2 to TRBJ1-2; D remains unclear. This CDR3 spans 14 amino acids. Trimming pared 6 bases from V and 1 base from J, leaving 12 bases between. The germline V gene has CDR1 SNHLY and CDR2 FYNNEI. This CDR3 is CASRTLLSNYGYTF. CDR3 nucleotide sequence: TGTGCCAGCAGGACATTGTTGAGTAACTATGGCTACACCTTC.

The CDR3 sequence is CASSQVDKALETQYF. The CDR3 region has the DNA TGTGCCAGCAGCCAAGTGGACAAAGCCTTGGAGACCCAGTACTTC. The chain joins TRBV3-1 (or the pseudogene TRBV3-2) to TRBJ2-5, with D possibly TRBD1 on 5 matching bases. Germline CDR1 LGHDT, CDR2 YNNKEL (reference sequence). Trimming stripped 1 base from V and 5 bases from J, with 14 bases between. This CDR3 comprises 15 residues.

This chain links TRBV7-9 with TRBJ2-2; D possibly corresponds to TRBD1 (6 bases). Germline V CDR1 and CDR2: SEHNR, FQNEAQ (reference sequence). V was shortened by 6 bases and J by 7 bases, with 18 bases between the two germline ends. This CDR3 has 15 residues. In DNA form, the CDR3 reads TGTGCCAGCAGTCGTTTGGGGGCAAGTGGCGGGGAGCTGTTTTTT. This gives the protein CASSRLGASGGELFF.

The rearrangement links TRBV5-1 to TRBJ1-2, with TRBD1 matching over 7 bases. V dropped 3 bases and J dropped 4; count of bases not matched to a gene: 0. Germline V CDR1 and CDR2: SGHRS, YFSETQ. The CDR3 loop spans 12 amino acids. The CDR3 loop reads CASSSGGYGYTF. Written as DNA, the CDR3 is TGCGCCAGCAGCTCAGGGGGCTATGGCTACACCTTC.

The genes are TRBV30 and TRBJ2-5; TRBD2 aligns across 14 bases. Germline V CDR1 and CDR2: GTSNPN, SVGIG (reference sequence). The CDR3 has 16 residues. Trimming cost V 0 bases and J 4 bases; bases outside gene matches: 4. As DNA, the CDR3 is TGTGCCTGGAGTGTGGGACTAGCGGGAGCCCGAGAGACCCAGTACTTC. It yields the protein CAWSVGLAGARETQYF.

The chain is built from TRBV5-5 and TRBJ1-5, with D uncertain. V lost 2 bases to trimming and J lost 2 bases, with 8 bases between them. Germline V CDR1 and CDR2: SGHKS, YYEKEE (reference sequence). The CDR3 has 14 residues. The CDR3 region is CASSLMSGNQPQHF. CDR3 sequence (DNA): TGTGCCAGCAGCTTAATGTCGGGCAATCAGCCCCAGCATTTT.

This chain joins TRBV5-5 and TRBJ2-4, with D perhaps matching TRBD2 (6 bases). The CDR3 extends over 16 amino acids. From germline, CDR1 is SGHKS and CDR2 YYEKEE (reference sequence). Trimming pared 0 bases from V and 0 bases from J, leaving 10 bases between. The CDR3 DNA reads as TGTGCCAGCAGCTTGGGAACTAGCCTAGCCAAAAACATTCAGTACTTC. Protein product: CASSLGTSLAKNIQYF.

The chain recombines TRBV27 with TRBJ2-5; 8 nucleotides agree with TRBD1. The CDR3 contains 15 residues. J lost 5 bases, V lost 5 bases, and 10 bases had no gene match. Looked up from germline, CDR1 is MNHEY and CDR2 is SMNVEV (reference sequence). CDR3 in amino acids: CASSRSGGYRETQYF. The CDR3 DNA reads TGTGCCAGCAGTCGATCAGGGGGCTACAGGGAGACCCAGTACTTC.

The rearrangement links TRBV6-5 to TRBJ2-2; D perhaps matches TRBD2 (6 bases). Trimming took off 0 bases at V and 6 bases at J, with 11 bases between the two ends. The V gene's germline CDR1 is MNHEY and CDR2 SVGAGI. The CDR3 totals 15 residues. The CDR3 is CASSYSRGTSGELFF. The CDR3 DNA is TGTGCCAGCAGTTACTCCCGAGGGACTTCCGGGGAGCTGTTTTTT.

DNA for the CDR3: TGTGCCAGCAGCGTAGGAGTAGGGGGGGTATTGAATGAGCAGTTCTTC. This translates into CASSVGVGGVLNEQFF. The chain links TRBV9 to TRBJ2-1, with D maybe TRBD2 (7 bases). The ends were cut back, 0 bases at V and 7 bases at J, with 17 bases in the middle. The germline V gene has CDR1 SGDLS and CDR2 YYNGEE. The CDR3 spans 16 residues.

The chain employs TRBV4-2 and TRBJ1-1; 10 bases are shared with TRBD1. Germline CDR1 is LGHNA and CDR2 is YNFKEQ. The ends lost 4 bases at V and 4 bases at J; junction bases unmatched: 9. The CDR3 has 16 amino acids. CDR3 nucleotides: TGTGCCAGCAGCCCAGCGTCGACAGGGGGCGGCACTGAAGCTTTCTTT. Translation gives CASSPASTGGGTEAFF.

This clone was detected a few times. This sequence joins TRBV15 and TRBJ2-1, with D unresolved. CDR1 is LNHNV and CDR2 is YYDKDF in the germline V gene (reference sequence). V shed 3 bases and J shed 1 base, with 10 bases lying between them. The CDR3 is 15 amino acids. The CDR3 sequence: CATSRGQVSYNEQFF. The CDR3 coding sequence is TGTGCCACCAGCAGGGGCCAAGTGTCCTACAATGAGCAGTTCTTC.

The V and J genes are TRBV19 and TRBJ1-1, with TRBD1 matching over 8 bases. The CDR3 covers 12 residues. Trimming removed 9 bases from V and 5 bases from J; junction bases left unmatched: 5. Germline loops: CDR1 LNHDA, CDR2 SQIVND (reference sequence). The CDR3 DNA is TGTGCCAGCAACCACAGGGGGACTGAAGCTTTCTTT. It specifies CASNHRGTEAFF. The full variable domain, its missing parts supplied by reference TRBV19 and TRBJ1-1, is DGGITQSPKYLFRKEGQNVTLSCEQNLNHDAMYWYRQDPGQGLRLIYYSQIVNDFQKGDIAEGYSVSREKKESFPLTVTSAQKNPTAFYLCASNHRGTEAFFGQGTRLTVV.

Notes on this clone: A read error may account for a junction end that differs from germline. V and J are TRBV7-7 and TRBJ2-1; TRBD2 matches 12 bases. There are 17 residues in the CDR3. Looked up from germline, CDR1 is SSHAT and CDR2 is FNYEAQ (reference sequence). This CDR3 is CASRPPSGGASRYEQFF. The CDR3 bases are TGTGCTAGCAGACCACCTAGCGGGGGGGCTTCTAGATATGAGCAGTTCTTC.

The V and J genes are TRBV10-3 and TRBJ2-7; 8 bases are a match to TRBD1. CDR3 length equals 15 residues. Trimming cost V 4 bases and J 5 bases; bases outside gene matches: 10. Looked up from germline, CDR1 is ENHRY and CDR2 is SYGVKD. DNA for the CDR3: TGTGCCATCAGTGGACAGGGGAAGGTTTGGGACGAGCAGTACTTC. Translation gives CAISGQGKVWDEQYF.

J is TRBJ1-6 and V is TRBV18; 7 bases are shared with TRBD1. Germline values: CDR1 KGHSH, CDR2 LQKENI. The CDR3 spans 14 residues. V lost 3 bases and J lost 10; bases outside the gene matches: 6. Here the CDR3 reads CASSPDRTQSPLHF. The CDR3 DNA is TGTGCCAGCTCACCGGACAGGACCCAATCACCCCTCCACTTT.

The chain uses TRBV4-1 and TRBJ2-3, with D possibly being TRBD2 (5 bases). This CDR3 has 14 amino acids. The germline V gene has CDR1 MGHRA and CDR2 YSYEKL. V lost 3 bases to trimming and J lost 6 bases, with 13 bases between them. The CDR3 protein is CASSQGTGIDTQYF. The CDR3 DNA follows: TGCGCCAGCAGCCAGGGTACGGGAATCGATACGCAGTATTTT.

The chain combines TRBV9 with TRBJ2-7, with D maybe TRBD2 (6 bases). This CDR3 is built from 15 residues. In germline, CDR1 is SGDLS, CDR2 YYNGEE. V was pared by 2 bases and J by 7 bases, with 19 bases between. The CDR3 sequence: CASSVRAGRTEEQYF. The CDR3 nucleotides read TGTGCCAGCAGCGTTAGGGCGGGACGCACGGAGGAGCAGTACTTC.

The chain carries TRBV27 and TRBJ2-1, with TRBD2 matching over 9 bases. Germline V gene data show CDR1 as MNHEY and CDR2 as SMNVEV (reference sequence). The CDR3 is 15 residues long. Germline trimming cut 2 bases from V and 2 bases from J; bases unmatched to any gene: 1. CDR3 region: CASSLAGGPYNEQFF. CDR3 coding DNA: TGTGCCAGCAGTTTAGCGGGGGGGCCCTACAATGAGCAGTTCTTC.

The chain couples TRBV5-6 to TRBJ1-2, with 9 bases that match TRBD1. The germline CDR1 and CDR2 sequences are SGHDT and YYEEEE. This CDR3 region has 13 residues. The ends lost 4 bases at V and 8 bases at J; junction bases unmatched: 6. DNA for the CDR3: TGTGCCAGCAGCGGCGGGACAGGGAGAGGCTACACCTTC. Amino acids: CASSGGTGRGYTF.

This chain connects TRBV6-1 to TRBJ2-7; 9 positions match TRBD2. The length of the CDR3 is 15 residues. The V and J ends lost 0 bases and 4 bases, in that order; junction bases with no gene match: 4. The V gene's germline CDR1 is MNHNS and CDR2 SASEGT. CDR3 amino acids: CASSEASGGFYEQYF. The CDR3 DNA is TGTGCCAGCAGTGAAGCTAGCGGGGGTTTTTACGAGCAGTACTTC.

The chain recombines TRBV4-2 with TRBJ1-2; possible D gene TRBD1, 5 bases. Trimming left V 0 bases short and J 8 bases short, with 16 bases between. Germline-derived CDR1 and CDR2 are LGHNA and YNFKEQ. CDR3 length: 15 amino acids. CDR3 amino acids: CASSQDGAGAGGYTF. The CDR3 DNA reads TGTGCCAGCAGCCAAGATGGAGCCGGGGCGGGAGGCTACACCTTC.

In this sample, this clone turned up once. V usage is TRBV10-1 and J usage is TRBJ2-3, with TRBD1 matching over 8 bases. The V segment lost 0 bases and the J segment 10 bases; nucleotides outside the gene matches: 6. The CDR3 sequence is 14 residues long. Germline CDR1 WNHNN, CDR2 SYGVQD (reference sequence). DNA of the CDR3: TGCGCCAGCAGTGAGTCCGCACCCAGGGGGCCGCAGTATTTT. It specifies CASSESAPRGPQYF.

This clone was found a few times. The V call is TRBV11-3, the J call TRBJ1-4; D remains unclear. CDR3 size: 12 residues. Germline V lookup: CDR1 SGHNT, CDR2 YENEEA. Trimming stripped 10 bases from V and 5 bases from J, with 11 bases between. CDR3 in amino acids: CANNTNNEKLFF. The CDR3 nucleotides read TGTGCCAACAACACAAACAATGAAAAACTGTTTTTT.

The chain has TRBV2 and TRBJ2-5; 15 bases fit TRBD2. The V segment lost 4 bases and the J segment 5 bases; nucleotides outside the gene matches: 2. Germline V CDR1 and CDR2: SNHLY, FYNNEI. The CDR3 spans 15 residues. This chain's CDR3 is CASSGGLAGGETQYF. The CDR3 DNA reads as TGTGCCAGCAGTGGAGGACTAGCGGGGGGGGAGACCCAGTACTTC.

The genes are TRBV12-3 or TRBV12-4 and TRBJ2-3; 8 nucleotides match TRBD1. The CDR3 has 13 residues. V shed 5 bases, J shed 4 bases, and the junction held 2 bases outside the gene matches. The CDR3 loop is CASSMDRADTQYF. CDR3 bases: TGTGCCAGCAGTATGGACAGGGCAGATACGCAGTATTTT.

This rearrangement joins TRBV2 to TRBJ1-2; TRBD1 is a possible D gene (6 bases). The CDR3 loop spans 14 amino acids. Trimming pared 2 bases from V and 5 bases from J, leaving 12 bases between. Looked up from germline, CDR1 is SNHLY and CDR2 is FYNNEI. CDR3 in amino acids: CASSEYTGRYGYTF. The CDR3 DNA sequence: TGTGCCAGCAGTGAATACACAGGGAGATATGGCTACACCTTC.

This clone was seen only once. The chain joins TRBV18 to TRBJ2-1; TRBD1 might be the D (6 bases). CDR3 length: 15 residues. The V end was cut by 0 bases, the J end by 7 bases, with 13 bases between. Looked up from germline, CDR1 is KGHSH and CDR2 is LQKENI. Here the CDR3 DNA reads TGTGCCAGCTCACCACCAGCTCAGGGGTATAATGAGCAGTTCTTC. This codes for CASSPPAQGYNEQFF.

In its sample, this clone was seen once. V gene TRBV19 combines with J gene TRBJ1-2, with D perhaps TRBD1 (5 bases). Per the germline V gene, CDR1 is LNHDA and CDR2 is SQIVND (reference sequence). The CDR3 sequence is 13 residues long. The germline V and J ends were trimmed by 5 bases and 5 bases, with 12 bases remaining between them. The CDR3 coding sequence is TGTGCCAGTAGTTCCAGGGAATTATATGGCTACACCTTC. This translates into CASSSRELYGYTF.